What follows are 22 T cell receptor beta chains derived from one specimen sequenced in a study of CD8 T cells in ankylosing spondylitis. Using its own MiXCR run on the 5' RACE reads, TCRdb lists one record per CDR3 protein. The profile shows 250,000 to 400,000 distinct CDR3 sequences, around 10% of them singletons. Sequencing input: blood, either unsorted or a sorted T cell fraction (not recorded which). The receptors derive from a female donor with ankylosing spondylitis or in good health (not recorded which).

This clonotype has ten or more counts. The genes are TRBV6-5 and TRBJ2-5; TRBD1 or TRBD2 may be the D gene (5 bases each). Trimming pared 4 bases from V and 5 bases from J, leaving 14 bases between. Germline V CDR1 and CDR2: MNHEY, SVGAGI. The CDR3 runs to 14 residues. The CDR3 loop reads CASSSGTFLETQYF. CDR3 DNA sequence: TGTGCCAGCAGTTCCGGGACCTTTCTGGAGACCCAGTACTTC.

This clonotype showed up just a few times. The chain recombines TRBV7-2 with TRBJ1-2; 8 positions match TRBD1. Trimming took 4 bases from V and 8 from J; bases not matched to a gene: 15. The CDR3 is made up of 16 amino acids. CDR1 is SGHTA and CDR2 is FQGNSA in the germline V gene. The CDR3 protein is CASSSYDRRQGSGYTF. The DNA of the CDR3 is TGTGCCAGCAGCTCCTACGACCGACGACAGGGGTCCGGCTACACCTTC.

This chain joins TRBV21-1 and TRBJ2-3; TRBD2 is the table's D call and was not checked against the DNA. TRBV21-1 is labeled a pseudogene. The CDR3 runs to 16 residues. As DNA, the CDR3 is TGTGCCAGCAGCAAAGGGATAGGATTAGCAGTGGATACGCAGTATTTT. It is translated as CASSKGIGLAVDTQYF.

V is TRBV9 and J is TRBJ2-5; possibly TRBD2 for D (6 bases). CDR3 length: 14 residues. Trimming removed 4 bases at V and 9 bases at J, with 19 bases between. The V gene's germline CDR1 is SGDLS and CDR2 YYNGEE. In DNA form, the CDR3 reads TGTGCCAGCAGCCCAAACCCCGCGGGGCGAGCCCAGTACTTC. Translated: CASSPNPAGRAQYF. Full variable domain (rest looked up from reference TRBV9 and TRBJ2-5): DSGVTQTPKHLITATGQRVTLRCSPRSGDLSVYWYQQSLDQGLQFLIQYYNGEERAKGNILERFSAQQFPDLHSELNLSSLELGDSALYFCASSPNPAGRAQYFGPGTRLLVL.

This clonotype appeared a few times. The chain has TRBV5-1 and TRBJ2-1; TRBD2 aligns across 9 bases. Germline trimming cut 4 bases from V and 8 bases from J; bases unmatched to any gene: 13. Germline V gene lookup returns CDR1 SGHRS and CDR2 YFSETQ. The CDR3 loop spans 16 amino acids. As DNA, the CDR3 is TGCGCCAGCAGCATCACCCCGGGACTAGCCGCCTATGAGCAGTTCTTC. This gives the protein CASSITPGLAAYEQFF.

The rearrangement uses TRBV7-7 and TRBJ2-1; the D gene is possibly TRBD2 (5 bases). Trimming took off 5 bases at V and 10 bases at J, with 18 bases between the two ends. Germline CDR1 reads SSHAT; CDR2 reads FNYEAQ (reference sequence). The length of the CDR3 is 14 residues. The CDR3 DNA reads TGTGCCAGCAGCAGGCGGGTAGAGACTGGAGAGCAGTTCTTC. This sequence encodes CASSRRVETGEQFF.

At least ten counts were recorded for this clonotype. The chain recombines TRBV7-2 with TRBJ2-7; 7 bases are shared with TRBD2. The CDR3 consists of 12 residues. Trimming cost V 0 bases and J 7 bases; bases outside gene matches: 0. The germline gives CDR1 SGHTA, CDR2 FQGNSA. The CDR3 DNA reads TGTGCCAGCAGCTTAGCGGGACTAGAGCAGTACTTC. This gives the protein CASSLAGLEQYF.

Ten or more counts support this clonotype. The rearrangement uses TRBV7-9 and TRBJ2-7; no firm D call. The CDR3 covers 14 residues. Germline V gene sequence: CDR1 SEHNR, CDR2 FQNEAQ (reference sequence). Trimming left V 3 bases short and J 0 bases short, with 9 bases between. CDR3 loop: CASSLSAGSYEQYF. DNA for the CDR3: TGTGCCAGCAGCTTGAGTGCTGGCTCCTACGAGCAGTACTTC.

This clonotype was recorded many times. This chain joins TRBV12-3 or TRBV12-4 and TRBJ1-6; the D is unclear. The ends were cut back, 6 bases at V and 6 bases at J, with 15 bases in the middle. This CDR3 spans 15 amino acids. Here the CDR3 DNA reads TGTGCCAGCAGCAGGTGGAAGGGAGGTAATTCACCCCTCCACTTT. Residues: CASSRWKGGNSPLHF.

About this clonotype: It may be a read error: a sequence one base away is much more abundant. The chain couples TRBV20-1 to TRBJ2-1; D is perhaps TRBD1 (6 bases). The CDR3 has 15 residues. V shed 2 bases and J shed 3 bases, with 14 bases lying between them. Germline V lookup: CDR1 DFQATT, CDR2 SNEGSKA (reference sequence). In nucleotides, the CDR3 is TGCAGTGCTAGACGGGACACGGTCCACTACAATGAGCAGTTCTTC. Translated, it gives CSARRDTVHYNEQFF.

This clonotype was seen a few times. In DNA, the CDR3 is TGTGCGTTTAGCGGGGGGCCGGTGGATACGCAGTATTTT. Translated, it gives CAFSGGPVDTQYF. This chain connects TRBV30 to TRBJ2-3, with 10 bases aligning to TRBD2. The CDR3 spans 13 residues. CDR1 is GTSNPN, CDR2 SVGIG, per germline (reference sequence). Supplemented by reference TRBV30 and TRBJ2-3, the full variable domain reads SQTIHQWPATLVQPVGSPLSLECTVEGTSNPNLYWYRQAAGRGLQLLFYSVGIGQISSEVPQNLSASRPQDRQFILSSKKLLLSDSGFYLCAFSGGPVDTQYFGPGTRLTVL.

This clonotype was recorded at least ten times. This chain uses TRBV5-1 with TRBJ1-5; D perhaps matches TRBD1 (6 bases). From germline, CDR1 is SGHRS and CDR2 YFSETQ. The length of the CDR3 is 16 residues. V dropped 6 bases and J dropped 0 bases, with 16 bases sitting between them. CDR3 sequence (DNA): TGCGCCAGCACCCCCGGGGGGGGCGATAGCAATCAGCCCCAGCATTTT. Its protein product is CASTPGGGDSNQPQHF.

V and J are TRBV27 and TRBJ1-3; a possible D gene is TRBD1 (6 bases). The CDR3 has 15 residues. Germline loops: CDR1 MNHEY, CDR2 SMNVEV (reference sequence). V lost 4 bases and J 0 bases, leaving 10 bases between the germline ends. CDR3 loop: CASSSGHSSGNTIYF. The CDR3, as DNA: TGTGCCAGCAGTTCGGGACATTCCTCTGGAAACACCATATATTTT.

The chain carries TRBV11-2 and TRBJ2-7, with D possibly called TRBD1 or TRBD2 (5 bases each). V lost 6 bases and J 1 base, leaving 16 bases between the germline ends. The germline V gene has CDR1 SGHAT and CDR2 FQNNGV. The length of the CDR3 is 15 residues. Here the CDR3 DNA reads TGTGCCAGCAGATTGCCCGGGGCGGTTTCCTACGAGCAGTACTTC. It yields the protein CASRLPGAVSYEQYF.

This clonotype was counted ten times or more. This sequence joins TRBV20-1 and TRBJ2-5; D possibly corresponds to TRBD2 (7 bases). V was trimmed by 5 bases and J by 13 bases, leaving 17 bases between them. There are 11 residues in the CDR3. CDR1 and CDR2 from the germline V gene are DFQATT and SNEGSKA (reference sequence). The CDR3 sequence: CSAPRGAGVYF. For the CDR3, the DNA is TGCAGTGCTCCGAGGGGGGCGGGAGTGTACTTC.

This clonotype was seen only a few times. The rearrangement uses TRBV27 and TRBJ2-6; D is undetermined. The CDR3 contains 15 residues. Germline V gives CDR1 MNHEY, CDR2 SMNVEV (reference sequence). The germline V and J ends were trimmed by 4 bases and 4 bases, with 11 bases remaining between them. CDR3 amino acids: CASSYSASGANVLTF. In DNA form, the CDR3 reads TGTGCCAGCAGTTATTCAGCTTCGGGGGCCAACGTCCTGACTTTC.

This chain uses TRBV18 with TRBJ1-6; 7 bases agree with TRBD1. There are 17 residues in the CDR3. Looked up from germline, CDR1 is KGHSH and CDR2 is LQKENI. V dropped 2 bases and J dropped 1; count of bases not matched to a gene: 5. CDR3 bases: TGTGCCAGCTCACCATTTGAGGGGGCGTCCTATAATTCACCCCTCCACTTT. Its translation is CASSPFEGASYNSPLHF.

This clonotype was seen ten or more times. V gene TRBV12-3 or TRBV12-4 combines with J gene TRBJ1-1; TRBD1 agrees at 7 bases. This CDR3 is built from 13 residues. The V and J ends lost 5 bases and 3 bases, in that order; junction bases with no gene match: 3. As DNA, the CDR3 is TGTGCCAGCAGTGAGGGGGCATACACTGAAGCTTTCTTT. Translating it yields CASSEGAYTEAFF.

V usage is TRBV5-1 and J usage is TRBJ2-3; a weak D match, TRBD1 (6 bases). The V gene's germline CDR1 is SGHRS and CDR2 YFSETQ. The CDR3 loop spans 16 amino acids. V shed 4 bases and J shed 2 bases, with 17 bases lying between them. The CDR3 loop reads CASSQEGRTATDTQYF. The CDR3 DNA sequence: TGCGCCAGCAGCCAAGAGGGGCGGACAGCCACAGATACGCAGTATTTT.

V and J are TRBV6-6 and TRBJ1-5, with D unresolved. The CDR3 runs 12 residues. Trimming pared 2 bases from V and 5 bases from J, leaving 4 bases between. CDR1 and CDR2 (germline): MNHNY, SVGAGI (reference sequence). The CDR3 protein is CASSYIDQPQHF. DNA for the CDR3: TGTGCCAGCAGTTACATCGATCAGCCCCAGCATTTT.

This clonotype was detected only a few times. This chain joins TRBV5-1 and TRBJ1-5; perhaps TRBD1 as D (6 bases). CDR1 is SGHRS and CDR2 is YFSETQ in the germline V gene. The V end was cut by 2 bases, the J end by 6 bases, with 12 bases between. The CDR3 spans 14 residues. The CDR3 DNA sequence: TGCGCCAGCAGCTTAGGGGGGCAGGGTCAGCCCCAGCATTTT. Residues: CASSLGGQGQPQHF.

This clonotype was recorded a few times. J is TRBJ1-6 and V is TRBV7-8; D gene unclear. CDR3 size: 14 residues. Germline CDR1 and CDR2: SGHVS and FQNEAQ. V was cut by 4 bases and J by 9 bases, with 13 bases left in between. The CDR3, as DNA: TGTGCCAGCAGCTCAAAGGGATATGGTTCACCCCTCCACTTT. As protein: CASSSKGYGSPLHF. The full variable domain, completed using reference TRBV7-8 and TRBJ1-6, is GAGVSQSPRYKVAKRGQDVALRCDPISGHVSLFWYQQALGQGPEFLTYFQNEAQLDKSGLPSDRFFAERPEGSVSTLKIQRTQQEDSAVYLCASSSKGYGSPLHFGNGTRLTVT.